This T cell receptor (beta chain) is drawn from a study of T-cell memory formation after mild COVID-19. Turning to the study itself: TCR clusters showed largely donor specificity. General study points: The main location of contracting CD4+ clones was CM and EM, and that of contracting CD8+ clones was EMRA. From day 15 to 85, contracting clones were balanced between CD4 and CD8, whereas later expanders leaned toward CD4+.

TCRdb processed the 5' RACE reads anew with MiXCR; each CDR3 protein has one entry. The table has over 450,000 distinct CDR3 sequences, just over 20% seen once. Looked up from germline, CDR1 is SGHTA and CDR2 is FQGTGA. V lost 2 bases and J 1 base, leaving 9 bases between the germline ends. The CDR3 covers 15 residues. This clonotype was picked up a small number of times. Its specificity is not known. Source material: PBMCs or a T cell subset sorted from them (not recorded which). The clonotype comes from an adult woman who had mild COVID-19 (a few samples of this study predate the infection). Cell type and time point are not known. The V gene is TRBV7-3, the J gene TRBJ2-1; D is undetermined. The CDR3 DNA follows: TGTGCCAGCAGCTTAGGTCACATTTCCTACAATGAGCAGTTCTTC. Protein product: CASSLGHISYNEQFF.